Below are 22 T cell receptor beta chains sequenced from a single sample in a study of Graves' ophthalmopathy and Graves' hyperthyroidism. CDR3 regions of TCR beta were amplified from RNA transcripts. Amplification began with first-round RT-PCR using HTBI primers, then second-round multiplex PCR was performed. Via MiXCR, TCRdb re-called the multiplex PCR reads, giving one row per CDR3 protein. The sample includes 500,000 to 800,000 distinct CDR3 sequences, 35% to 50% of them seen just once. The sample was peripheral blood. These receptors were collected from an adult man with Graves' ophthalmopathy.

There are many counts of this clonotype. J is TRBJ2-5 and V is TRBV7-9; 9 nucleotides align to TRBD2. The CDR3 totals 15 residues. With V trimmed by 6 bases and J by 3 bases, 8 bases remained unmatched. Germline CDR1 SEHNR, CDR2 FQNEAQ (reference sequence). The CDR3 region has the DNA TGTGCCAGCAGTAAGGGAATAGCGGGAGAAGAGACCCAGTACTTC. Translated: CASSKGIAGEETQYF.

To note about this clonotype: This may come from a read error, since a much larger clone is one base off. This sequence joins TRBV19 and TRBJ1-5; D perhaps matches TRBD1 (5 bases). The ends were cut back, 10 bases at V and 6 bases at J, with 16 bases in the middle. Germline loops: CDR1 LNHDA, CDR2 SQIVND (reference sequence). This CDR3 is 13 amino acids long. CDR3 residues: CANRHRFAQPQHF. The CDR3 coding sequence is TGTGCCAATAGACACAGGTTCGCTCAGCCCCAGCATTTT.

The J gene is TRBJ2-5, the V gene TRBV7-6; the D gene is possibly TRBD1 (6 bases). The CDR3 is made up of 14 amino acids. The V end lost 3 bases, the J end lost 9 bases, and 17 bases lay between the germline ends. Germline V gene lookup returns CDR1 SGHVS and CDR2 FNYEAQ. The CDR3: CASSLGDTNQPQYF. CDR3 bases: TGTGCCAGCAGCTTGGGGGACACCAATCAGCCCCAGTACTTC.

In its sample, this clonotype was seen many times. The chain recombines TRBV15 with TRBJ2-5, with 8 bases identical to TRBD1. CDR1 and CDR2 from the germline V gene are LNHNV and YYDKDF (reference sequence). The junction had 12 bases not matched to a gene; V was cut back by 1 base and J by 5 bases. The CDR3 is 17 residues long. In nucleotides, the CDR3 is TGTGCCACCAGCAGAGTGGATTCCCCGGACAGGGAGGAGACCCAGTACTTC. This translates into CATSRVDSPDREETQYF.

The chain carries TRBV30 and TRBJ1-6; D may be TRBD1 (5 bases). The V gene lost 0 bases and the J gene lost 6 bases, with 12 bases spanning the gap. The CDR3 extends over 15 amino acids. The germline V gene has CDR1 GTSNPN and CDR2 SVGIG (reference sequence). CDR3 residues: CAWSVRRGFNSPLHF. For the CDR3, the DNA is TGTGCCTGGAGTGTACGGCGGGGCTTTAATTCACCCCTCCACTTT.

The rearrangement uses TRBV9 and TRBJ2-7; possible D gene TRBD1, 5 bases. Germline CDR1 SGDLS, CDR2 YYNGEE. Trimming took off 5 bases at V and 1 base at J, with 16 bases between the two ends. This CDR3 region has 15 residues. As DNA, the CDR3 is TGTGCCAGCAGTTACTCGAATAGGGGTTCCTACGAGCAGTACTTC. As protein: CASSYSNRGSYEQYF.

This rearrangement joins TRBV5-4 to TRBJ2-7; a weak D match, TRBD1 (6 bases). There are 14 residues in the CDR3. Trimming pared 4 bases from V and 3 bases from J, leaving 14 bases between. Per germline, CDR1 SGHNT and CDR2 YYREEE (reference sequence). CDR3 amino acids: CASSLIGQFYEQYF. For the CDR3, the DNA is TGTGCCAGCAGCCTAATCGGACAGTTCTACGAGCAGTACTTC.

This clonotype was observed many times. This chain's CDR3 is CASSSQPTGLETQYF. The CDR3 DNA is TGTGCCAGCAGTTCCCAGCCTACAGGGCTGGAGACCCAGTACTTC. The chain employs TRBV12-3 or TRBV12-4 and TRBJ2-5; possible D gene TRBD1, 6 bases. The CDR3 is made up of 15 amino acids. V was trimmed by 4 bases and J by 5 bases, leaving 17 bases between them.

The V gene is TRBV10-3, the J gene TRBJ2-7, with D perhaps matching TRBD1 (6 bases). Germline loops: CDR1 ENHRY, CDR2 SYGVKD. Trimming took 10 bases from V and 1 from J, leaving 11 bases between them. This CDR3 is built from 12 residues. CDR3 coding DNA: TGTGCCACCGAAGGACAGTCCTACGAGCAGTACTTC. As protein: CATEGQSYEQYF.

Only a few counts were recorded for this clonotype. The chain couples TRBV7-9 to TRBJ2-7; 9 bases line up with TRBD1. V shed 6 bases and J 4 bases; nucleotides not matched to a gene: 7. Germline values: CDR1 SEHNR, CDR2 FQNEAQ (reference sequence). The CDR3 extends over 14 amino acids. CDR3 sequence reads: CASSATGGVYEQYF. The CDR3 DNA reads TGTGCCAGCAGTGCGACAGGGGGTGTATACGAGCAGTACTTC.

This clonotype has at least ten counts. This sequence joins TRBV20-1 and TRBJ2-7; the D gene could be TRBD1 or TRBD2 (5 bases each). Between the trimmed V and J ends, which lost 1 base and 3 bases, there was a span of 13 bases. Germline V gene lookup returns CDR1 DFQATT and CDR2 SNEGSKA (reference sequence). This CDR3 spans 14 amino acids. CDR3 sequence (DNA): TGCAGTGCTAGAGCTCCAGGGACCGTCTACGAGCAGTACTTC. Its translation is CSARAPGTVYEQYF.

About this clonotype: This clone may be a read error of a much larger clone one base away. The V call is TRBV20-1, the J call TRBJ2-7; the D is unclear. Germline V gives CDR1 DFQATT, CDR2 SNEGSKA (reference sequence). V was shortened by 3 bases and J by 2 bases, with 11 bases between the two germline ends. The CDR3 consists of 13 residues. Written as DNA, the CDR3 is TGCAGTGCTAGTTCCGCAGATGCCTACGAGCAGTACTTC. This gives the protein CSASSADAYEQYF.

In this sample, this clonotype turned up once. J is TRBJ2-2 and V is TRBV7-9; 12 bases line up with TRBD2. This CDR3 is 17 amino acids long. J was trimmed by 3 bases and V by 8 bases; bases with no gene match: 10. Germline V CDR1 and CDR2: SEHNR, FQNEAQ (reference sequence). This chain's CDR3 is CASGGGLAGPYTGELFF. Here the CDR3 DNA reads TGTGCCAGCGGCGGGGGACTAGCGGGCCCTTACACCGGGGAGCTGTTTTTT.

This clonotype was found many times. The chain has TRBV4-3 and TRBJ1-4; D gene unclear. V lost 0 bases, J lost 4 bases, and 9 bases lay in between. Germline CDR1 LGHNA, CDR2 YSLEER. The CDR3 contains 15 residues. The CDR3 spells CASSQDGDYNEKLFF. The CDR3 DNA reads as TGCGCCAGCAGCCAAGACGGAGACTATAATGAAAAACTGTTTTTT.

The sample holds a few counts of this clonotype. This chain links TRBV12-3 or TRBV12-4 with TRBJ2-2; weak D call: TRBD2 (5 bases). V dropped 3 bases and J dropped 4 bases, with 9 bases sitting between them. This CDR3 region has 14 residues. Here the CDR3 DNA reads TGTGCCAGCAGTTTGAGGGAGAGCACCGGGGAGCTGTTTTTT. Amino acid sequence: CASSLRESTGELFF.

This sequence joins TRBV9 and TRBJ2-5; D is possibly TRBD1 or TRBD2 (6 bases each). Germline V gene data show CDR1 as SGDLS and CDR2 as YYNGEE. V shed 2 bases and J shed 2 bases, with 13 bases lying between them. This CDR3 has 15 residues. CDR3: CASSVFGGGQETQYF. The DNA of the CDR3 is TGTGCCAGCAGCGTCTTCGGGGGCGGTCAAGAGACCCAGTACTTC. Together with reference TRBV9 and TRBJ2-5, the CDR3 gives the full variable domain: DSGVTQTPKHLITATGQRVTLRCSPRSGDLSVYWYQQSLDQGLQFLIQYYNGEERAKGNILERFSAQQFPDLHSELNLSSLELGDSALYFCASSVFGGGQETQYFGPGTRLLVL.

The CDR3 bases are TGTGCCAGCAGGCAGGGACTAGTAGCAGAGACCCAGTACTTC. It yields the protein CASRQGLVAETQYF. The rearrangement links TRBV7-2 to TRBJ2-5; 8 nucleotides match TRBD2. The V and J ends lost 6 bases and 4 bases, in that order; junction bases with no gene match: 7. Looked up from germline, CDR1 is SGHTA and CDR2 is FQGNSA. The CDR3 loop spans 14 amino acids. Full variable domain (remainder filled in from reference TRBV7-2 and TRBJ2-5): GAGVSQSPSNKVTEKGKDVELRCDPISGHTALYWYRQSLGQGLEFLIYFQGNSAPDKSGLPSDRFSAERTGGSVSTLTIQRTQQEDSAVYLCASRQGLVAETQYFGPGTRLLVL.

In its sample, this clonotype was seen many times. CDR3 in amino acids: CASSAVGGNGYTF. In nucleotides, the CDR3 is TGTGCCAGCAGCGCCGTCGGGGGGAACGGCTACACCTTC. This chain uses TRBV11-2 with TRBJ1-2; D may be TRBD1 (5 bases). The length of the CDR3 is 13 residues. Germline CDR1 SGHAT, CDR2 FQNNGV. The V and J ends lost 5 bases and 8 bases respectively, with 15 bases between them.

The V and J genes are TRBV19 and TRBJ2-7, with D tentatively TRBD1 (8 bases). CDR3 size: 15 residues. Germline CDR1 reads LNHDA; CDR2 reads SQIVND (reference sequence). Trimming pared 2 bases from V and 2 bases from J, leaving 13 bases between. CDR3 nucleotides: TGTGCCAGTAGTATACTACAGGGGGGGACCTACGAGCAGTACTTC. Translation: CASSILQGGTYEQYF.

The chain carries TRBV20-1 and TRBJ1-1, with D maybe TRBD1 (6 bases). The CDR3 runs 13 residues. From germline, CDR1 is DFQATT and CDR2 SNEGSKA (reference sequence). Between the trimmed V and J ends, which lost 3 bases and 5 bases, there was a span of 13 bases. CDR3 in DNA: TGCAGTGCTAGGGGAACAAGGGGGACTGAAGCTTTCTTT. Translation: CSARGTRGTEAFF.

This clonotype was found a few times. This rearrangement joins TRBV12-5 to TRBJ1-1; D perhaps matches TRBD1 (6 bases). Germline V CDR1 and CDR2: LGHNT, FRNRAP. V was clipped by 7 bases and J by 10 bases, with 13 bases between them. This CDR3 contains 11 residues. In nucleotides, the CDR3 is TGTGCTAGTGCCGAGGGGGGGGCAGCTTTCTTT. It is translated as CASAEGGAAFF.

The chain employs TRBV15 and TRBJ1-5; D might be TRBD1 (6 bases). The CDR3 loop spans 18 amino acids. Trimming removed 0 bases at V and 0 bases at J, with 15 bases between. Germline CDR1 and CDR2: LNHNV and YYDKDF (reference sequence). The CDR3: CATSRDGSTGTSNQPQHF. DNA for the CDR3: TGTGCCACCAGCAGAGACGGTTCGACAGGAACTAGCAATCAGCCCCAGCATTTT.